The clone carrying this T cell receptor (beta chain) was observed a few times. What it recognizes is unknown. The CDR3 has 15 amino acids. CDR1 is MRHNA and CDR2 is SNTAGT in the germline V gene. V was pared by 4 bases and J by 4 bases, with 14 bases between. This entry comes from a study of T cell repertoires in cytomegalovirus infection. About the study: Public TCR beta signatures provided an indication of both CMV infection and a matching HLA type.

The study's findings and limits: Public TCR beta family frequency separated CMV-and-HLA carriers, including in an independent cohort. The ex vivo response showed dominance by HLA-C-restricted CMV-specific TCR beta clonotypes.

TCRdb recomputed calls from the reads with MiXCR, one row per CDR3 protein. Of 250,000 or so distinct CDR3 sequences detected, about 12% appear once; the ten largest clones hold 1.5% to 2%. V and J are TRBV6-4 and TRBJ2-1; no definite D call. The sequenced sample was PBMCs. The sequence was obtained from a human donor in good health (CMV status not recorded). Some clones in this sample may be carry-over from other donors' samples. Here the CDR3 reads CASSVDDLGYNEQFF. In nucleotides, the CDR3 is TGTGCCAGCAGTGTTGACGATTTGGGTTACAATGAGCAGTTCTTC.